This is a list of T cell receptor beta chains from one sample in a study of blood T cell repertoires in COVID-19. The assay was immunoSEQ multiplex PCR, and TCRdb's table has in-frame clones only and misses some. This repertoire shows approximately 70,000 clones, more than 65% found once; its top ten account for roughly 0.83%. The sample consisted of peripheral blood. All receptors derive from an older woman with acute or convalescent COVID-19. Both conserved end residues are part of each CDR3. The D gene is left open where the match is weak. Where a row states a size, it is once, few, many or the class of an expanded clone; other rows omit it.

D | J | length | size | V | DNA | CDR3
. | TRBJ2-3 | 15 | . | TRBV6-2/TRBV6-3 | TGTGCCAGCAGTCCCAGTAGACAGCTCACAGATACGCAGTATTTT | CASSPSRQLTDTQYF
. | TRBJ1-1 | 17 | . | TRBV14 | TGTGCCAGCAGCCCCTTGGGCATCGACCTTCTGAACACTGAAGCTTTCTTT | CASSPLGIDLLNTEAFF
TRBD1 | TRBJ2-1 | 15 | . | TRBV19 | TGTGCCAGTAGTGCTGGACAGGGGATCTACAATGAGCAGTTCTTC | CASSAGQGIYNEQFF
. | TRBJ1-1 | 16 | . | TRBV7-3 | TGTGCCAGCAGCCATTACCCCGGAGGATCGAACACTGAAGCTTTCTTT | CASSHYPGGSNTEAFF
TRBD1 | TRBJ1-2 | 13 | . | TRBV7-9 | TGTGCCAGCAGCTTAGACGGAAAGACAGGGTACACCTTC | CASSLDGKTGYTF
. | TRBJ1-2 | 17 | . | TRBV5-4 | TGTGCCAGCAGCTTGGGGCCCCAGGGTATCGATAACTATGGCTACACCTTC | CASSLGPQGIDNYGYTF
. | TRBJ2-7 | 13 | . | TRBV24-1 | TGTGCCACCAGTGGTCCCCCGGGTTACGAGCAGTACTTC | CATSGPPGYEQYF
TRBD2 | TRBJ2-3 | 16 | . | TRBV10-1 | TGCGCCAGCAGTGAACGCAGCGGGGGGCCTTGGGATACGCAGTATTTT | CASSERSGGPWDTQYF
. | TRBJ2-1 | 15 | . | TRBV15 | TGTGCCACCAGCGGCCTCCGCAGCGGAGACAATGAGCAGTTCTTC | CATSGLRSGDNEQFF
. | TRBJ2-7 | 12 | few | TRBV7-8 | TGTGCCAGCAGCTTAGCACAGGCTCAGCAGTACTTC | CASSLAQAQQYF
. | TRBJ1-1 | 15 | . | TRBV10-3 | TGTGCCATCAGTGAGACCGGGAAAATGAACACTGAAGCTTTCTTT | CAISETGKMNTEAFF
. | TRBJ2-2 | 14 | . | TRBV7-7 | TGTGCTAGCAGCTTAAGTCCGGGGACCGGGGAGCTGTTTTTT | CASSLSPGTGELFF
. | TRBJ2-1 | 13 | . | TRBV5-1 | TGCGCCAGCAGCTTGGAAAGTGGTCCGAGGGAGTTCTTC | CASSLESGPREFF
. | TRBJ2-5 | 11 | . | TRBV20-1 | TGCAGTGTTATAGCGGAAGAGACCCAGTACTTC | CSVIAEETQYF
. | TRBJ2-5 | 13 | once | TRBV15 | TGTGCCACCTGGCAGGGGATCGGGGAGACCCAGTACTTC | CATWQGIGETQYF
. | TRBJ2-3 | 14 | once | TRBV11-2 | TGTGCCAGCAGCTTAGGACAGGGCACAGATACGCAGTATTTT | CASSLGQGTDTQYF
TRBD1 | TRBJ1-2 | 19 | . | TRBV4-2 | TGTGCCAGCAGCCAAGTTGGCCCAGGGGGCGGATTTCCTAACTATGGCTACACCTTC | CASSQVGPGGGFPNYGYTF
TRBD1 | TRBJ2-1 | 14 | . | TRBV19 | TGTGCCAGTAGTATTGGGACAGAAGAGAATGAGCAGTTCTTC | CASSIGTEENEQFF
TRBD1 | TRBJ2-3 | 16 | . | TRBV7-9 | TGTGCCAGCAGCTTAGCGGGGACAGGAGATACAGATACGCAGTATTTT | CASSLAGTGDTDTQYF
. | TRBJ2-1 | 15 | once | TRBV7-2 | TGTGCCAGCAGCTTAGTGTACGGTAGCTACAATGAGCAGTTCTTC | CASSLVYGSYNEQFF
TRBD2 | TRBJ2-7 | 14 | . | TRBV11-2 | TGTGCCAGCAGCTTAGACCCTGGGACTAGCGGGCAGTACTTC | CASSLDPGTSGQYF
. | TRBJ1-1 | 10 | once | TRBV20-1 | TGCAGTGCTAGAGATGCCGGAGCTTTCTTT | CSARDAGAFF
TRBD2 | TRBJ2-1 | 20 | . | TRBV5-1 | TGCGCCAGCAGCCCCTCCCTAACTAGCGGGGGGGCCTTTAATTCCAATGAGCAGTTCTTC | CASSPSLTSGGAFNSNEQFF
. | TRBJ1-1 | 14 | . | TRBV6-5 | TGTGCCAGTACCCCGAGGGGGGGGAACACTGAAGCTTTCTTT | CASTPRGGNTEAFF
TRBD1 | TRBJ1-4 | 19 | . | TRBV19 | TGTGCCAGTAGTCTCCGCTTGGGACAGGGATCATCAGGGCGAGAAAAACTGTTTTTT | CASSLRLGQGSSGREKLFF
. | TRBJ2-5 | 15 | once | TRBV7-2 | TGTGCCAGCAGCCCTAGTCTACAGGGTGGAGAGACCCAGTACTTC | CASSPSLQGGETQYF
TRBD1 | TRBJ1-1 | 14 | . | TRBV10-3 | TGTGCCACACAATTAACAGGGGATGGCACTGAAGCTTTCTTT | CATQLTGDGTEAFF
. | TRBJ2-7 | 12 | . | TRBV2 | TGTGCCAGCACCCAGGAAGGTTACGAGCAGTACTTC | CASTQEGYEQYF
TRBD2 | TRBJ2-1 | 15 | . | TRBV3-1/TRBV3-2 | TGTGCCAGCAGCAGCAGCGGGAGGAGCTACAATGAGCAGTTCTTC | CASSSSGRSYNEQFF
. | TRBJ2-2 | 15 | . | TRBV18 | TGTGCCAGCTCACCTCAGGGCCGTGGCACCGGGGAGCTGTTTTTT | CASSPQGRGTGELFF
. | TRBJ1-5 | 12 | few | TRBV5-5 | TGTGCCAGCAGCTTCGGGAACCAGCCCCAGCATTTT | CASSFGNQPQHF
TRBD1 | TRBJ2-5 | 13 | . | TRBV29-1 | TGCAGCGACCGGACAGGGGACGGAGAGACCCAGTACTTC | CSDRTGDGETQYF
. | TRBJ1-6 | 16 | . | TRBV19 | TGTGCCAGTAGTATAGCGCGCAGCGCTACAAATTCACCCCTCCACTTT | CASSIARSATNSPLHF
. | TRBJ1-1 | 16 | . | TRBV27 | TGTGCCAGCAGAGTCCAGGGGCTCCTCATGAACACTGAAGCTTTCTTT | CASRVQGLLMNTEAFF
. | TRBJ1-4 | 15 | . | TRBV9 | TGTGCCAGCAGCCCCCTGTGGGGGGGCAATGAAAAACTGTTTTTT | CASSPLWGGNEKLFF
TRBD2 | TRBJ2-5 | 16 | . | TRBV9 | TGTGCCAGCAGCGTTGAAGGACTAGTGAGGGTTGGGACCCAGTACTTC | CASSVEGLVRVGTQYF
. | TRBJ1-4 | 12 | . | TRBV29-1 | TGCAGCGTTGGGCAGACATCCGAAAAACTGTTTTTT | CSVGQTSEKLFF
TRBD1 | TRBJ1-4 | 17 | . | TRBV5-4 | TGTGCCAGCAGTCGGACAGGGAGGATTGCAACTAATGAAAAACTGTTTTTT | CASSRTGRIATNEKLFF
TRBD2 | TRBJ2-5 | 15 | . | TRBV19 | TGTGCCAGTAGTCGGGCTAGCGGGAGGCAAGAGACCCAGTACTTC | CASSRASGRQETQYF
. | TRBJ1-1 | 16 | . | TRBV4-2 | TGTGCCAGCAGCCAGGCAGGTGGGGCGCGAAATACTGAAGCTTTCTTT | CASSQAGGARNTEAFF
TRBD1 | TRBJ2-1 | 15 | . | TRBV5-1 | TGCGCCAGCAGCGCAGGGACAGGGCCTCGCGATGAGCAGTTCTTC | CASSAGTGPRDEQFF
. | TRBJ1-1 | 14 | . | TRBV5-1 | TGCGCCAGCAGCTTGGTCAGGGTGGACACTGAAGCTTTCTTT | CASSLVRVDTEAFF
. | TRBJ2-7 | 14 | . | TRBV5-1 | TGCGCCAGCAGCTTGGGCGGGAACTCCTACGAGCAGTACTTC | CASSLGGNSYEQYF
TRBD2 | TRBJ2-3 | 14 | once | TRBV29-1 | TGCAGCGTTGAAAGAGCGGGGAACACAGATACGCAGTATTTT | CSVERAGNTDTQYF
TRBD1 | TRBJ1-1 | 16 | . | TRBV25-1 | TGTGCCAGCAGTGAAGTGGGGACAGGCATGAACACTGAAGCTTTCTTT | CASSEVGTGMNTEAFF
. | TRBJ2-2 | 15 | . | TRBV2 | TGTGCCAGCAGTGACGACTCCTTGAACACCGGGGAGCTGTTTTTT | CASSDDSLNTGELFF
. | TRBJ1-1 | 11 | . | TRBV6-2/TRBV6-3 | TGTGCCAGCAGCCCTGGACAGAAAGCTTTCTTT | CASSPGQKAFF
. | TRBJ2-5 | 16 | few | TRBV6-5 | TGTGCCAGCAGTTACTCAATCGACGTCGGGTGGGAGACCCAGTACTTC | CASSYSIDVGWETQYF
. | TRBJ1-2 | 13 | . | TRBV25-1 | TGTGCCAGCAGTGAATATAGGGGTGGCGGCTACACCTTC | CASSEYRGGGYTF
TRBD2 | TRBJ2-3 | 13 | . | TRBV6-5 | TGTGCCGGTTATAGCGGGGTGACAGATACGCAGTATTTT | CAGYSGVTDTQYF
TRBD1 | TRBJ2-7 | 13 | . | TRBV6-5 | TGTGCCAGCAATTTCCGGGACAGCTACGAGCAGTACTTC | CASNFRDSYEQYF
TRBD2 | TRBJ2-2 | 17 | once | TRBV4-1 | TGCGCCAGCAGCCAAGAAGCACGACTAGCAAACACCGGGGAGCTGTTTTTT | CASSQEARLANTGELFF
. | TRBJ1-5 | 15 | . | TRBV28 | TGTGCCAGCAGGAAGGGGTCTTTCGGCAATCAGCCCCAGCATTTT | CASRKGSFGNQPQHF